This T cell receptor beta chain was documented in a study of shared clonotypes between healthy human individuals. There are 14 residues in the CDR3. The V gene's germline CDR1 is MNHEY and CDR2 SMNVEV (reference sequence). V was trimmed by 6 bases and J by 11 bases, leaving 20 bases between them. Selected positively for CCR7 and CD45RO-negative, naive CD8 cells excluded terminally differentiated effector memory CD45RA+ cells. Those who donated were healthy HIV-negative adults, with no recent acute infections or vaccinations reported. Sequencing used immunoSEQ multiplex PCR; TCRdb keeps in-frame clones, though not all of them. The sample records roughly 2,000,000 clones, roughly 95% being singletons.

The V and J genes are TRBV27 and TRBJ2-1; no firm D call. The sequenced material came from naive CD8+ T cells from PBMCs. The source of this sequence is a young man in good health. Some clones in this sample may be carry-over from other donors' samples. The CDR3 loop reads CASSFIGLDRKQFF. Written as DNA, the CDR3 is TGTGCCAGCAGCTTTATTGGTCTCGATAGGAAGCAGTTCTTC.